This TCR beta chain is drawn from a study of T cell responses to AZD1222 COVID-19 vaccine. Study results and limitations: The peak T cell response came first, and repertoires were sampled only after it. Along spike, vaccine-associated CD4 TCRs were found throughout, with dominance at 160-218 and 743-854. Donors were mostly white British, more females; clonal diversity possibly underestimated.

TCRdb keeps only in-frame clones here, not all; method: immunoSEQ multiplex PCR. The sample consists of over 100,000 clones, around 90% of them appearing once. Comments on this clone: Its antigen is as yet unknown.

Germline V lookup: CDR1 MDHEN, CDR2 SYDVKM. There are 16 residues in the CDR3. The V gene end was trimmed by 2 bases and the J gene end by 6 bases; junction bases not matched to a gene: 8. This sequence originates from an adult in good health. Sequenced material: peripheral blood, taken on day 0 of MenACWY control vaccination. The genes are TRBV28 and TRBJ2-7; 12 positions agree with TRBD2. The CDR3 nucleotides read TGTGCCAGCAGTTTACCCCGACTAGCGGGAGCGGTCGAGCAGTACTTC. Amino acids: CASSLPRLAGAVEQYF.